This paragraph covers one T cell receptor (beta chain) sequence. Original analysis: Reference gene primer amplification yielded estimated nucleated cell counts. Using immunoSEQ multiplex PCR, the repertoire was profiled, and TCRdb retains in-frame clones only, with some absent. V and J calls and clone size come straight from that table; D and trimming were deduced from the DNA. The data hold under 300,000 clones, with approximately 85% observed a single time. Participants, roughly 18 to 90 years old, spanned about two dozen US areas. The sample is drawn from a study of blood T cell repertoires in COVID-19. Material for sequencing was PBMCs or T cells enriched from blood (not recorded which). This receptor was obtained from a woman aged 50 to 60 who had recovered from COVID-19.

CDR3 DNA sequence: TGTGCCAGCATGCAAATAGATCTAGAGACAGATACGCAGTATTTT. Translated: CASMQIDLETDTQYF. The V call is TRBV2, the J call TRBJ2-3; no clear D. The germline V and J ends were trimmed by 7 bases and 3 bases, with 17 bases remaining between them. The germline V gene has CDR1 SNHLY and CDR2 FYNNEI. The CDR3 length is 15 residues. Drawing the rest from reference TRBV2 and TRBJ2-3, the complete variable domain is EPEVTQTPSHQVTQMGQEVILRCVPISNHLYFYWYRQILGQKVEFLVSFYNNEISEKSEIFDDQFSVERPDGSNFTLKIRSTKLEDSAMYFCASMQIDLETDTQYFGPGTRLTVL.